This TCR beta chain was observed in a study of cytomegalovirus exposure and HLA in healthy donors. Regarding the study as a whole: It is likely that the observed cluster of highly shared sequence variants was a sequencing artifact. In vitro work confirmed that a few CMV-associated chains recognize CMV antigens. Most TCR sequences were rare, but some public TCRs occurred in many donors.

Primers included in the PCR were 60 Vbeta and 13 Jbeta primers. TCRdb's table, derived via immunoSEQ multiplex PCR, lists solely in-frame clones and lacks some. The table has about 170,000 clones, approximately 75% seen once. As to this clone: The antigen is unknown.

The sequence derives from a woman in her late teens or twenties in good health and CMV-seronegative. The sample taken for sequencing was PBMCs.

CDR3: CASSDEGGRSPLHF. The CDR3 nucleotides read TGTGCCAGCAGTGATGAAGGGGGAAGGTCACCCCTCCACTTT. The chain uses TRBV2 and TRBJ1-6; D is perhaps TRBD1 (6 bases). Germline V lookup: CDR1 SNHLY, CDR2 FYNNEI. Trimming took 3 bases from V and 10 from J, leaving 13 bases between them. The CDR3 loop spans 14 amino acids.